The present TCR beta chain was sequenced within a study of OX40 agonist ivuxolimab in advanced cancers. Study at large: Six ivuxolimab dose levels, 0.01 to 10 mg/kg, were given intravenously every 2 weeks.

Prior autoimmune disease or systemic immunosuppression barred patients. Produced via immunoSEQ multiplex PCR; TCRdb's table is partial and in-frame only. Of about 66,000 clones in the sample, 86% were seen once. Findings and limits, study-wide: Undetermined was the antigen specificity of the expanded peripheral T cells. On average, CD8+ T cells showed a greater number of expanded clones than CD4+.

Losses at the gene ends were 11 bases for V and 2 bases for J; bases not matched to a gene: 9. The CDR3 has 13 amino acids. The V gene's germline CDR1 is MNHEY and CDR2 SMNVEV (reference sequence). For this clone: Its antigen remains unidentified.

The chain links TRBV27 to TRBJ2-7; 7 bases agree with TRBD1. The sequence was obtained from an adult with an advanced solid tumor such as melanoma, head and neck, liver or kidney cancer. Material: CD4+ or CD8+ T cells sorted from blood, obtained in a trial of the OX40 agonist ivuxolimab. The CDR3 sequence is CASSKGGPYEQYF. In DNA form, the CDR3 reads TGTGCCTCCTCTAAAGGGGGCCCCTACGAGCAGTACTTC.